In this sample, the clone carrying this TCR beta chain turned up a few times. Its antigen is still unknown. Germline lookup yields CDR1 SGHRS and CDR2 YFSETQ. Trimming stripped 0 bases from V and 4 bases from J, with 4 bases between. The CDR3 extends over 12 amino acids. Clones were read by immunoSEQ multiplex PCR, and TCRdb kept only the in-frame ones, dropping some. The table includes roughly 140,000 clones, about 91% detected once. This entry comes from a study of T cell responses to AZD1222 COVID-19 vaccine. Study-wide context: Second-dose timings of about 4 or about 12 weeks were pooled. Study-wide results and caveats: Two doses of AZD1222 preceded a rise in Spike-specific TCR breadth and depth. Baseline antibody screening turned up just six seropositive AZD1222 recipients. Clonal diversity may have been underestimated in mostly white British donors.

The sequenced sample was peripheral blood, obtained on day 0 of AZD1222 vaccination. The sequence came from an adult in good health. V usage is TRBV5-1 and J usage is TRBJ1-2; D gene unclear. The CDR3 is CASSLGAYGYTF. The CDR3 DNA follows: TGCGCCAGCAGCTTGGGAGCCTATGGCTACACCTTC.